A single sample gave rise to the 17 T cell receptor beta chains below, sequenced in a study of blood T cell repertoires in COVID-19. Clones were sequenced by immunoSEQ multiplex PCR, and TCRdb holds only the in-frame ones, with some missing. The repertoire has around 150,000 clones, just under 85% of them found once; the top ten carry about 20%. The sample taken for sequencing was peripheral blood. These receptors were taken from a woman of 80 years or more with acute or convalescent COVID-19.

The chain combines TRBV6-2 or TRBV6-3 with TRBJ2-7, with a possible D match to TRBD1 (5 bases). Trimming took 2 bases from V and 3 from J, leaving 17 bases between them. The CDR3 runs 16 residues. Germline V gene data show CDR1 as MNHEY and CDR2 as SVGEGT. The CDR3 loop is CASSYLRGLAGYEQYF. CDR3 nucleotides: TGTGCCAGCAGTTACCTTAGGGGCCTTGCAGGCTACGAGCAGTACTTC.

The chain is built from TRBV3-1 (or the pseudogene TRBV3-2) and TRBJ2-1; 11 positions match TRBD2. CDR1 is LGHDT and CDR2 is YNNKEL in the germline V gene (reference sequence). J was trimmed by 0 bases and V by 6 bases; bases with no gene match: 4. CDR3 length: 16 residues. CDR3 nucleotide sequence: TGTGCCAGCAGGAGACTAGCGGGAAGCTCCTACAATGAGCAGTTCTTC. It is translated as CASRRLAGSSYNEQFF.

The CDR3 region is CSVDDTDSFGPREQYF. The CDR3 DNA reads as TGCAGCGTTGATGATACTGACAGTTTTGGCCCTCGCGAGCAGTACTTC. The rearrangement links TRBV29-1 to TRBJ2-7; possibly TRBD1 for D (5 bases). This CDR3 is 16 amino acids long. Between the trimmed V and J ends, which lost 3 bases and 6 bases, there was a span of 24 bases. Germline lookup yields CDR1 SQVTM and CDR2 ANQGSEA.

The chain uses TRBV3-1 (or the pseudogene TRBV3-2) and TRBJ1-2, with a possible D match to TRBD1 (6 bases). Germline V gene lookup returns CDR1 LGHDT and CDR2 YNNKEL (reference sequence). V was shortened by 0 bases and J by 6 bases, with 14 bases between the two germline ends. This CDR3 spans 15 amino acids. The CDR3 loop is CASSQDEGEIHGYTF. The CDR3 DNA sequence: TGTGCCAGCAGCCAAGACGAGGGGGAAATCCATGGCTACACCTTC.

This clone was recorded a few times. V gene TRBV2 combines with J gene TRBJ2-5; D uncertain. Trimming cost V 11 bases and J 2 bases, with 12 bases left between them. CDR1 and CDR2 from the germline V gene are SNHLY and FYNNEI. The CDR3 loop spans 12 amino acids. The CDR3: CALRGVQETQYF. CDR3 DNA sequence: TGTGCCCTCCGAGGAGTTCAAGAGACCCAGTACTTC.

This sequence joins TRBV4-1 and TRBJ2-4; 7 bases map to TRBD2. Germline V gene lookup returns CDR1 MGHRA and CDR2 YSYEKL. V dropped 4 bases and J dropped 8; count of bases not matched to a gene: 20. The CDR3 extends over 18 amino acids. Written as DNA, the CDR3 is TGCGCCAGCAGCCTTGAACCGACTAGCAGTTACGGAAGTCACATTCAGTACTTC. It translates to CASSLEPTSSYGSHIQYF.

The chain recombines TRBV6-5 with TRBJ1-1; D unresolved. V lost 2 bases to trimming and J lost 0 bases, with 7 bases between them. Per the germline V gene, CDR1 is MNHEY and CDR2 is SVGAGI. The CDR3 length is 14 residues. The CDR3 spells CASSYGAVNTEAFF. The CDR3 DNA reads as TGTGCCAGCAGTTACGGAGCGGTGAACACTGAAGCTTTCTTT.

This clone was found once. J is TRBJ2-1 and V is TRBV7-8, with 8 nucleotides matching TRBD1. The CDR3 consists of 17 residues. Looked up from germline, CDR1 is SGHVS and CDR2 is FQNEAQ. With V trimmed by 3 bases and J by 0 bases, 7 bases remained unmatched. Written as DNA, the CDR3 is TGTGCCAGCAGCTTGGGACAGGATGAGACCTCCTACAATGAGCAGTTCTTC. It is translated as CASSLGQDETSYNEQFF.

This clone was observed a handful of times. V usage is TRBV18 and J usage is TRBJ2-3, with D perhaps matching TRBD1 (7 bases). Germline V CDR1 and CDR2: KGHSH, LQKENI. V was shortened by 5 bases and J by 0 bases, with 18 bases between the two germline ends. The CDR3 runs to 17 residues. This chain's CDR3 is CASSSRWTGLSTDTQYF. In DNA form, the CDR3 reads TGTGCCAGCTCATCACGCTGGACAGGACTAAGCACAGATACGCAGTATTTT.

V gene TRBV5-6 combines with J gene TRBJ2-5, with TRBD2 identical over 7 bases. CDR3 size: 15 residues. V trimming: 3 bases; J trimming: 4 bases; junction bases outside the gene matches: 9. Per germline, CDR1 SGHDT and CDR2 YYEEEE. CDR3 sequence: CASSSGAGAVETQYF. CDR3 in DNA: TGTGCCAGCAGCTCCGGGGCGGGAGCGGTAGAGACCCAGTACTTC. The full variable domain, completed using reference TRBV5-6 and TRBJ2-5, is DAGVTQSPTHLIKTRGQQVTLRCSPKSGHDTVSWYQQALGQGPQFIFQYYEEEERQRGNFPDRFSGHQFPNYSSELNVNALLLGDSALYLCASSSGAGAVETQYFGPGTRLLVL.

The V and J genes are TRBV2 and TRBJ1-2; TRBD1 matches 8 bases. CDR3 size: 16 residues. Looked up from germline, CDR1 is SNHLY and CDR2 is FYNNEI. V was clipped by 7 bases and J by 4 bases; unmatched bases: 14. In nucleotides, the CDR3 is TGTGCCAGCATTAACTCAAGGCAGGGGGCGGGCTATGGCTACACCTTC. Its translation is CASINSRQGAGYGYTF.

The chain combines TRBV5-4 with TRBJ2-2; 10 nucleotides line up with TRBD1. Germline-derived CDR1 and CDR2 are SGHNT and YYREEE (reference sequence). Trimming removed 4 bases from V and 7 bases from J; junction bases left unmatched: 7. The CDR3 length is 15 residues. The CDR3 region has the DNA TGTGCCAGCAGCCTAGGACAGGGGGGGAACGGGGAGCTGTTTTTT. This translates into CASSLGQGGNGELFF.

The rearrangement links TRBV5-4 to TRBJ1-1, with 7 bases fitting TRBD1. J gave up 4 bases and V 0 bases, and 3 bases lay outside the gene matches. Germline V CDR1 and CDR2: SGHNT, YYREEE (reference sequence). This CDR3 is built from 14 residues. CDR3 in DNA: TGTGCCAGCAGCTTGGCAGGGGGAAGCACTGAAGCTTTCTTT. This sequence encodes CASSLAGGSTEAFF.

The genes are TRBV3-1 (or the pseudogene TRBV3-2) and TRBJ1-1, with unresolved D. The CDR3 is 14 amino acids. In germline, CDR1 is LGHDT, CDR2 YNNKEL (reference sequence). V lost 3 bases, J lost 4 bases, and 12 bases lay in between. CDR3 sequence reads: CASSQPGEGTEAFF. The CDR3 DNA reads TGTGCCAGCAGCCAGCCGGGAGAAGGCACTGAAGCTTTCTTT.

This clone was recorded only once. V gene TRBV5-1 combines with J gene TRBJ1-1, with a weak D call TRBD1 (5 bases). Germline CDR1 SGHRS, CDR2 YFSETQ. The CDR3 length is 15 residues. V shed 1 base and J shed 0 bases, with 10 bases lying between them. As DNA, the CDR3 is TGCGCCAGCAGCTTGAGGGGAACCATGAACACTGAAGCTTTCTTT. Its protein is CASSLRGTMNTEAFF. Drawing the rest from reference TRBV5-1 and TRBJ1-1, the complete variable domain is KAGVTQTPRYLIKTRGQQVTLSCSPISGHRSVSWYQQTPGQGLQFLFEYFSETQRNKGNFPGRFSGRQFSNSRSEMNVSTLELGDSALYLCASSLRGTMNTEAFFGQGTRLTVV.

The V and J genes are TRBV15 and TRBJ1-2, with a tentative D call TRBD1 (5 bases). V gave up 0 bases and J gave up 8 bases, with 13 bases separating them. Germline lookup yields CDR1 LNHNV and CDR2 YYDKDF (reference sequence). The CDR3 spans 14 residues. The CDR3 here is CATSRDRGNQGYTF. CDR3 DNA sequence: TGTGCCACCAGCAGAGATAGGGGAAATCAAGGCTACACCTTC.

This clone appeared a single time. The chain joins TRBV4-1 to TRBJ2-7, with a tentative D call TRBD1 (5 bases). The germline gives CDR1 MGHRA, CDR2 YSYEKL. Trimming removed 1 base from V and 2 bases from J, with 12 bases in between. This CDR3 has 15 residues. The CDR3 is CASSQVRGITYEQYF. In DNA form, the CDR3 reads TGCGCCAGCAGCCAAGTAAGGGGCATAACCTACGAGCAGTACTTC.